This T cell receptor (beta chain) emerged from a study of cytomegalovirus exposure and HLA in healthy donors. The overall study: Out of 350 to 400 genotyped donors, roughly 80% belonged to the Caucasian-associated ancestry cluster.

The study ran its PCR with 60 Vbeta and 13 Jbeta primers. The method was immunoSEQ multiplex PCR; TCRdb's version includes in-frame clones alone and lacks a portion of them. The sample lists hundreds of thousands of clones, 70% to 90% occurring once. The germline V gene encodes CDR1 SEHNR and CDR2 FQNEAQ (reference sequence). The length of the CDR3 is 15 residues. The V gene end was trimmed by 7 bases and the J gene end by 2 bases; junction bases not matched to a gene: 7. The TCR originated in a woman between 18 and 29 years old in good health and CMV-seronegative. Specimen: PBMCs. The rearrangement links TRBV7-9 to TRBJ1-2; 10 nucleotides line up with TRBD1. DNA of the CDR3: TGTGCCAGCACCCTAGGACAGGGGGGGAACTATGGCTACACCTTC. This codes for CASTLGQGGNYGYTF.